One sample yielded the 6 T cell receptor beta chains listed below, sequenced in a study of blood T cells in healthy people across ages. The authors ran a second PCR of about 7 to 11 cycles using a sample-barcoded 5' primer and a J-beta primer mix. A single record per CDR3 protein comes from TCRdb applying MiXCR to the 5' RACE reads. The profile shows about 1.8 million distinct CDR3 sequences, about 50% of them singletons. The material sequenced was blood. The receptors shown here come from a woman aged 35 to 49 in good health.

The CDR3, as DNA: TGTGCCAGCAGCGACCAAGGGTGGGAGACTCACAATGAGCAGTTCTTC. This codes for CASSDQGWETHNEQFF. V usage is TRBV3-1 and J usage is TRBJ2-1; perhaps TRBD2 as D (5 bases). The CDR3 is 16 residues long. Trimming cost V 5 bases and J 5 bases, with 19 bases left between them. From germline, CDR1 is LGHDT and CDR2 YNNKEL (reference sequence).

This clonotype appeared a few times. The chain links TRBV28 to TRBJ2-1, with D possibly TRBD2 on 7 matching bases. The CDR3 consists of 15 residues. Germline V gene lookup returns CDR1 MDHEN and CDR2 SYDVKM. Trimming cost V 6 bases and J 5 bases, with 17 bases left between them. The DNA for the CDR3 is TGTGCCAGCAGCCTGGTACGGGGGGCAAACAATGAGCAGTTCTTC. Translation: CASSLVRGANNEQFF.

The chain employs TRBV4-2 and TRBJ2-3, with 7 bases matching TRBD1. After removal of 5 bases from V and 0 bases from J, the junction contained 11 bases not matched to a gene. CDR3 length equals 17 residues. Per the germline V gene, CDR1 is LGHNA and CDR2 is YNFKEQ. The CDR3 sequence: CASSSPYRGDSTDTQYF. Here the CDR3 DNA reads TGTGCCAGCAGCAGCCCCTACAGGGGTGATAGCACAGATACGCAGTATTTT.

This chain joins TRBV15 and TRBJ1-4, with D possibly being TRBD1 (5 bases). Germline V gives CDR1 LNHNV, CDR2 YYDKDF (reference sequence). The CDR3 loop spans 15 amino acids. Trimming cost V 0 bases and J 7 bases, with 12 bases left between them. The DNA of the CDR3 is TGTGCCACCAGCAGAGATCGGGGGGTTGGTGAAAAACTGTTTTTT. Translated, it gives CATSRDRGVGEKLFF.

In DNA form, the CDR3 reads TGTGCCAGCAGCCAAGGTTTGGGGCGCCTCGGTTGGTCCTACGAGCAGTACTTC. Protein sequence: CASSQGLGRLGWSYEQYF. The rearrangement links TRBV3-1 to TRBJ2-7; perhaps TRBD1 as D (5 bases). CDR1 LGHDT and CDR2 YNNKEL come from the germline V gene (reference sequence). V gave up 1 base and J gave up 1 base, with 20 bases separating them. This CDR3 has 18 amino acids.

In the case of this clonotype: A read error may account for a junction end that differs from germline. J is TRBJ2-3 and V is TRBV4-3, with D perhaps matching TRBD1 (6 bases). The CDR3 runs to 13 residues. Germline CDR1 reads LGHNA; CDR2 reads YSLEER. The chain's CDR3 is CASRDSLTDAQYF. DNA of the CDR3: TGCGCCAGCAGGGACAGTCTCACAGATGCGCAGTATTTT.